The entry below describes one T cell receptor beta chain. In this sample, this clonotype turned up a few times. It lacks a known antigen. Base qualities are not recorded, but no much larger clone differs from it by a single base. These data are taken from a study of CD8 T cells in ankylosing spondylitis (dated by TCRdb to the late 2010s). Regarding the complete study: To find TCR variants linked to disease, the study profiled T cell receptor beta repertoires in ankylosing spondylitis patients and healthy donors. In total, the full study cohort was made up of 100 to 140 healthy donors and more than 20 ankylosing spondylitis patients. Peripheral blood was sampled, and synovial fluid was also collected from ankylosing spondylitis patients. The paper as a whole reports these results and caveats: Blood from ankylosing spondylitis patients appeared to be characterized by a TCR beta motif made up of under ten highly homologous amino acid variants. The disease-linked clones showed a CD8+ phenotype and occurred at relatively low frequencies in peripheral blood. Significant enrichment of the disease-linked clones was reported in matched synovial fluid samples from ankylosing spondylitis patients. Some TCR beta motif variants had previously been reported in synovial fluid and blood of reactive arthritis patients, which suggested common disease-initiation mechanisms.

Taken from cysteine to phenylalanine, the CDR3 has 13 residues. Of all the DNA, just the CDR3 is kept, 39 bases in frame from base 1. Relative to germline, V is missing 6 bases and J is missing 12 bases, with 13 bases of the junction outside any gene match. TCRdb shows the sequencer as Illumina HiSeq 2500. Quantitative 5'-RACE with molecular barcodes was the method used to prepare the TCR beta libraries. As for the authors' bioinformatics: Disease-linked TCR variants were identified with a new computational method built on a probabilistic model of VDJ rearrangement. The raw public data were reprocessed by TCRdb itself: fastp quality trimming at Q25, MiXCR clonotype calling, in-frame beta chains only. Records with the same CDR3 protein are collapsed into one entry carrying the most frequent genes and DNA. The V and J calls were not made by the authors but by TCRdb's processing. For this sample the table gives roughly 230,000 distinct CDR3 sequences, of which about 20% were detected only once. The leading ten clones occupy approximately 33% of the sample.

This chain is built from TRBV12-3 or TRBV12-4 and TRBJ1-2, and 7 junction bases match TRBD1. This clonotype originated in a male donor with ankylosing spondylitis or in good health (not recorded which). The specimen was blood, either unsorted or a sorted T cell fraction (not recorded which). The DNA is TGTGCCAGCAGCAGACTGACAGGACAGGCTGACACCTTC. Its protein is CASSRLTGQADTF.